Listed below are T cell receptor beta chains from one sample, sequenced in a study of blood T cell repertoires in COVID-19. This table comes from immunoSEQ multiplex PCR, and its TCRdb copy is limited to in-frame clones, with some not included. The table has some 100,000 clones, around 90% seen once; the top ten hold around 6.5%. Material for sequencing was peripheral blood. All receptors come from a woman in her fifties or sixties with acute or convalescent COVID-19. Both conserved end residues are part of each CDR3. Fields, in order: D gene, clone size, V gene, J gene, CDR3 protein. D genes are given only for firm matches. Some rows have no size entry. The others give once, few or many, or a class for an expanded clone.

d_call: -; clone_size: -; v_call: TRBV7-9; j_call: TRBJ1-3; cdr3_aa: CASSLLGSTIYF
d_call: TRBD2; clone_size: -; v_call: TRBV9; j_call: TRBJ2-1; cdr3_aa: CASSVVAHGGGSEQFF
d_call: TRBD2; clone_size: once; v_call: TRBV11-2; j_call: TRBJ2-1; cdr3_aa: CASSLIAGGNEQFF
d_call: TRBD1; clone_size: few; v_call: TRBV4-1; j_call: TRBJ2-1; cdr3_aa: CASSQGTGTGCLF
d_call: -; clone_size: -; v_call: TRBV5-6; j_call: TRBJ2-2; cdr3_aa: CASSLIGVRAGDGELFF
d_call: -; clone_size: -; v_call: TRBV21-1; j_call: TRBJ2-5; cdr3_aa: CASSKARQGKAETQYF
d_call: TRBD1; clone_size: -; v_call: TRBV7-9; j_call: TRBJ1-5; cdr3_aa: CASSFTGDGQPQHF
d_call: -; clone_size: -; v_call: TRBV9; j_call: TRBJ2-2; cdr3_aa: CASSVVTNTGELFF
d_call: -; clone_size: once; v_call: TRBV19; j_call: TRBJ1-4; cdr3_aa: CASCTVRNEKLFF
d_call: -; clone_size: -; v_call: TRBV5-1; j_call: TRBJ2-5; cdr3_aa: CASSAGSGFQETQYF
d_call: -; clone_size: once; v_call: TRBV18; j_call: TRBJ1-1; cdr3_aa: CASSPSSVTEAFF
d_call: -; clone_size: -; v_call: TRBV9; j_call: TRBJ1-6; cdr3_aa: CASSSGPGEPLHF
d_call: -; clone_size: -; v_call: TRBV5-3; j_call: TRBJ2-1; cdr3_aa: CARRPGQGLSGKGYEQFF
d_call: -; clone_size: -; v_call: TRBV28; j_call: TRBJ2-7; cdr3_aa: CASSLRPSEAYEQYF
d_call: -; clone_size: -; v_call: TRBV19; j_call: TRBJ1-2; cdr3_aa: CASRGQGRYGYTF
d_call: TRBD1; clone_size: -; v_call: TRBV6-5; j_call: TRBJ1-5; cdr3_aa: CASSPGTVSNQPQHF
d_call: TRBD2; clone_size: once; v_call: TRBV6-5; j_call: TRBJ2-5; cdr3_aa: CASSQAGGKETQYF
d_call: TRBD2; clone_size: -; v_call: TRBV7-9; j_call: TRBJ2-1; cdr3_aa: CASSQTSDYNEQFF
d_call: -; clone_size: -; v_call: TRBV19; j_call: TRBJ1-1; cdr3_aa: CASSMTMNTEAFF
d_call: -; clone_size: -; v_call: TRBV11-2; j_call: TRBJ1-1; cdr3_aa: CASSLFGNTEAFF
d_call: TRBD1; clone_size: once; v_call: TRBV6-5; j_call: TRBJ1-1; cdr3_aa: CASSYYRDRVNTEAFF
d_call: -; clone_size: -; v_call: TRBV4-2; j_call: TRBJ2-7; cdr3_aa: CASSQQRLAYEQYF
d_call: TRBD1; clone_size: -; v_call: TRBV7-3; j_call: TRBJ1-1; cdr3_aa: CASSPRDSEGAFF
d_call: -; clone_size: -; v_call: TRBV6-5; j_call: TRBJ2-7; cdr3_aa: CASSSRDNSYEQYF
d_call: -; clone_size: few; v_call: TRBV18; j_call: TRBJ1-5; cdr3_aa: CASSPVLVQAPDQPQHF
d_call: -; clone_size: -; v_call: TRBV4-1; j_call: TRBJ2-1; cdr3_aa: CASSQDHLGLSDGNEQFF
d_call: -; clone_size: -; v_call: TRBV1; j_call: TRBJ1-1; cdr3_aa: CTSSPRDRGEKLNTEAFF
d_call: -; clone_size: once; v_call: TRBV4-2; j_call: TRBJ2-3; cdr3_aa: CASSQATDRSPTGTQYF
d_call: TRBD1; clone_size: -; v_call: TRBV2; j_call: TRBJ1-5; cdr3_aa: CASSADRVSDQPQHF
d_call: -; clone_size: -; v_call: TRBV29-1; j_call: TRBJ2-5; cdr3_aa: CSVEDPLQETQYF
d_call: -; clone_size: -; v_call: TRBV27; j_call: TRBJ1-2; cdr3_aa: CASRITGSYGYTF
d_call: -; clone_size: -; v_call: TRBV19; j_call: TRBJ2-2; cdr3_aa: CASSNQGTTGELFF
d_call: -; clone_size: -; v_call: TRBV9; j_call: TRBJ2-7; cdr3_aa: CASSLGQGKNEQYF
d_call: -; clone_size: -; v_call: TRBV6-6; j_call: TRBJ1-2; cdr3_aa: CASRYPFLGGDYGYTF
d_call: -; clone_size: -; v_call: TRBV18; j_call: TRBJ1-1; cdr3_aa: CASSPRGLMNTEAFF
d_call: -; clone_size: -; v_call: TRBV9; j_call: TRBJ2-2; cdr3_aa: CASSAFWRGAGELFF
d_call: TRBD2; clone_size: -; v_call: TRBV6-1; j_call: TRBJ2-1; cdr3_aa: CASSEASGLANYEQFF
d_call: -; clone_size: -; v_call: TRBV6-5; j_call: TRBJ1-2; cdr3_aa: CASSYGPRQLSYTF
d_call: TRBD2; clone_size: -; v_call: TRBV14; j_call: TRBJ2-1; cdr3_aa: CASSRLGSGAYNEQFF
d_call: TRBD2; clone_size: -; v_call: TRBV7-2; j_call: TRBJ2-2; cdr3_aa: CASRDASGSRTGELFF
d_call: -; clone_size: -; v_call: TRBV3-1/TRBV3-2; j_call: TRBJ1-1; cdr3_aa: CASSRAGRLMNTEAFF
d_call: -; clone_size: -; v_call: TRBV7-9; j_call: TRBJ1-5; cdr3_aa: CASSFDSGNQPQHF
d_call: -; clone_size: -; v_call: TRBV19; j_call: TRBJ2-7; cdr3_aa: CASSNPGSYEQYF
d_call: -; clone_size: -; v_call: TRBV28; j_call: TRBJ2-5; cdr3_aa: CASSFWVASETQYF
d_call: -; clone_size: -; v_call: TRBV6-6; j_call: TRBJ1-2; cdr3_aa: CASSQSGRVEFGGYTF